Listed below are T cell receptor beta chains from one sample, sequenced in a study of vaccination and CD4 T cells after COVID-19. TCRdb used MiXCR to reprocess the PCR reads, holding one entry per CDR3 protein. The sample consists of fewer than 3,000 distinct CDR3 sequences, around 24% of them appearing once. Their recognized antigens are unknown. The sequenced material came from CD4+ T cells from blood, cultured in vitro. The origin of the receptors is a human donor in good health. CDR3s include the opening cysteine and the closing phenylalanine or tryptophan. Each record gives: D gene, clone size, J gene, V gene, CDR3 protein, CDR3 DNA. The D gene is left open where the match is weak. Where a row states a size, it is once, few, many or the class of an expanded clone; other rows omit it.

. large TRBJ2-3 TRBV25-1 CASTFGDTQYF TGTGCCAGCACCTTCGGGGATACGCAGTATTTT
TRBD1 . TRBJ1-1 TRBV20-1 CSARDGQGLGTEAFF TGCAGTGCTAGAGATGGACAGGGGCTAGGCACTGAAGCTTTCTTT
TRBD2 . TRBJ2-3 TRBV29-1 CSSRLAGTTDTQYF TGCAGCTCCCGCCTAGCGGGGACCACAGATACGCAGTATTTT
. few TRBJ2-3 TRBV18 CASSATWAQDTQYF TGTGCCAGCTCGGCTACCTGGGCCCAAGATACGCAGTATTTT
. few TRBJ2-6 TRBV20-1 CSARAPPGAPSGANVLTF TGCAGTGCTAGAGCTCCGCCAGGGGCTCCCTCTGGGGCCAACGTCCTGACTTTC
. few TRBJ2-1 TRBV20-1 CSARDHSPSSYNEQFF TGCAGTGCTAGAGATCACAGCCCGAGCTCCTACAATGAGCAGTTCTTC
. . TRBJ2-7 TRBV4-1 CASSQDRAQYEQYF TGCGCCAGCAGCCAAGATAGGGCGCAATACGAGCAGTACTTC
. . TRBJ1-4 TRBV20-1 CSARNPGGGEKLFF TGCAGTGCTAGAAATCCCGGGGGCGGTGAAAAACTGTTTTTT
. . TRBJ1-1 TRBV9 CASSAHDRFTEAFF TGTGCCAGCAGCGCCCATGACAGGTTCACTGAAGCTTTCTTT
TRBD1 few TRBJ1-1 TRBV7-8 CASSLQTGGNTEAFF TGTGCCAGCAGCTTGCAGACAGGGGGGAACACTGAAGCTTTCTTT
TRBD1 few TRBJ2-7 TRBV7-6 CASSPGSGQVYEQYF TGTGCCAGCAGCCCTGGGTCGGGACAGGTCTACGAGCAGTACTTC
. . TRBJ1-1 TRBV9 CASSYSSSGGDAEAFF TGTGCCAGCAGTTACTCCTCCTCAGGAGGGGACGCTGAAGCTTTCTTT
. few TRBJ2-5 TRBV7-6 CASSLGTTPVETQYF TGTGCCAGCAGCTTAGGGACTACCCCTGTCGAGACCCAGTACTTC
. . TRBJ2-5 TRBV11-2 CASSRDILQETQYF TGTGCCAGCAGCCGAGACATTCTCCAAGAGACCCAGTACTTC
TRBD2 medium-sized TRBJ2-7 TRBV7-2 CASSFFSGGRGEQYF TGTGCCAGCAGCTTTTTTAGCGGGGGGCGGGGCGAGCAGTACTTC
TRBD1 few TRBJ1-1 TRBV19 CASTETGRWNTEAFF TGTGCCAGTACCGAGACAGGGAGGTGGAACACTGAAGCTTTCTTT
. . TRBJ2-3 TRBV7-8 CASSTRGLANTQYF TGTGCCAGCAGCACTAGGGGTTTGGCAAATACGCAGTATTTT
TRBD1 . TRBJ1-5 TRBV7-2 CASSGDRVQPQHF TGTGCCAGCAGCGGTGACAGGGTTCAGCCCCAGCATTTT
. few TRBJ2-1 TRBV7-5 CIQGQSSYNEQFF TGTATCCAGGGACAGAGCTCCTACAATGAGCAGTTCTTC
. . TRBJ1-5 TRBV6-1 CASRGGNQPQHF TGTGCCAGCAGGGGGGGAAATCAGCCCCAGCATTTT
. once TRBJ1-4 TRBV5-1 CASSLERGGEKLFF TGCGCCAGCAGCTTGGAGAGGGGAGGTGAAAAACTGTTTTTT
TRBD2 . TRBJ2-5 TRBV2 CASSDGLAGQETQYF TGTGCCAGCAGTGATGGACTAGCGGGGCAAGAGACCCAGTACTTC
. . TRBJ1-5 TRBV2 CASSGWGANNQPQHF TGTGCCAGCAGTGGATGGGGGGCTAACAATCAGCCCCAGCATTTT
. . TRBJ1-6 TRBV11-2 CASSRLAVQRNSPLHF TGTGCCAGCAGCCGCCTGGCCGTGCAGAGGAATTCACCCCTCCACTTT
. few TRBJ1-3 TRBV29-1 CSVEDSGGNTIYF TGCAGCGTTGAAGATTCCGGTGGAAACACCATATATTTT
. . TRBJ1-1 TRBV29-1 CSAWGNFHTEAFF TGCAGCGCCTGGGGCAACTTCCACACTGAAGCTTTCTTT
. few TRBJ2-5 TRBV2 CASVDSKTQYF TGTGCCAGCGTGGACTCGAAGACCCAGTACTTC
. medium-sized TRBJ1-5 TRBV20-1 CSARDLGDSNQPQHF TGCAGTGCTAGAGATCTCGGGGATAGCAATCAGCCCCAGCATTTT
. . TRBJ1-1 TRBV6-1 CASSEFGVTEAFF TGTGCCAGCAGTGAATTTGGAGTAACTGAAGCTTTCTTT
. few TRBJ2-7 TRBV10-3 CAISDLSYEQYF TGTGCCATCAGTGACCTCTCCTACGAGCAGTACTTC
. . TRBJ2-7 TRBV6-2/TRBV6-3 CASRESGWGQYF TGTGCCAGCAGGGAGAGCGGATGGGGGCAGTACTTC
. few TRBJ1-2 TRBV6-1 CATLLGVGYTF TGTGCCACCCTTCTGGGGGTTGGCTACACCTTC
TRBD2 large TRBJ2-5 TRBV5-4 CASSLVLAGQETQYF TGTGCCAGCAGCTTGGTTCTAGCGGGTCAAGAGACCCAGTACTTC
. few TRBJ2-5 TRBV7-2 CASSLSHHQETQYF TGTGCCAGCAGCTTATCCCACCACCAAGAGACCCAGTACTTC
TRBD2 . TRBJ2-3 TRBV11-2 CASSLVAGADTQYF TGTGCCAGCAGCCTCGTAGCGGGAGCAGATACGCAGTATTTT
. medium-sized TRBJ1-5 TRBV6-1 CASIASAADQPQHF TGTGCCAGCATCGCCTCAGCGGCAGATCAGCCCCAGCATTTT
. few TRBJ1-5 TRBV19 CASSIYGQPQHF TGTGCCAGTAGTATCTACGGTCAGCCCCAGCATTTT
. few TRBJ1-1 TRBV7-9 CASSWGANTEAFF TGTGCCAGCAGCTGGGGGGCGAACACTGAAGCTTTCTTT
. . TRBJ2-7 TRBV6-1 CASSPGGPYGQYF TGTGCCAGCAGTCCAGGAGGTCCGTACGGGCAGTACTTC
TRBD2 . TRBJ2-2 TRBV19 CASRYGGGTTGELFF TGTGCCAGTAGATACGGCGGGGGAACCACCGGGGAGCTGTTTTTT
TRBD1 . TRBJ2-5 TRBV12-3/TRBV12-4 CASSQGTGSPETQYF TGTGCCAGCAGCCAAGGGACAGGGAGCCCAGAGACCCAGTACTTC
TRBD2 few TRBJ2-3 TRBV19 CASTSASGRAFGTDTQYF TGTGCCAGTACCTCCGCTAGCGGGAGGGCCTTTGGGACAGATACGCAGTATTTT
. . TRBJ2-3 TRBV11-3 CASSLMGGEGIEQYF TGTGCCAGCAGCTTAATGGGCGGTGAGGGCATAGAGCAGTATTTT
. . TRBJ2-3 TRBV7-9 CASSFGDTTQYF TGTGCCAGCAGCTTCGGGGACACTACGCAGTATTTT
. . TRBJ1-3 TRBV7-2 CASSFGQLRSGNTIYF TGTGCCAGCAGCTTCGGACAGCTTCGCTCTGGAAACACCATATATTTT
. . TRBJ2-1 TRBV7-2 CASSLQSYGQFF TGTGCCAGCAGCCTACAGTCCTATGGGCAGTTCTTC
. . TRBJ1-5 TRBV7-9 CASSSRGGQPQHF TGTGCCAGCAGCTCCCGCGGGGGCCAGCCCCAGCATTTT
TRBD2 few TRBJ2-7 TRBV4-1 CASSLAPTSGGSYEQYF TGCGCCAGCAGCCTGGCTCCGACTAGCGGGGGTTCCTACGAGCAGTACTTC
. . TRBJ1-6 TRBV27 CASRTLGLTLHF TGTGCCAGCCGCACCTTGGGGCTAACCCTCCACTTT
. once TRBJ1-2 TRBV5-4 CAGSLAGNYGYTF TGTGCCGGCAGCTTGGCAGGAAACTATGGCTACACCTTC
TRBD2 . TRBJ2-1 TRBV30 CAWRRTSGSHEQFF TGTGCCTGGAGAAGGACTAGCGGGAGCCATGAGCAGTTCTTC
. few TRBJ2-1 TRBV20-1 CSARRGNGLNNEQFF TGCAGTGCTAGAAGGGGAAACGGCCTGAACAATGAGCAGTTCTTC
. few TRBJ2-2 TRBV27 CASSSQNTGELFF TGTGCCAGCAGTTCCCAGAACACCGGGGAGCTGTTTTTT
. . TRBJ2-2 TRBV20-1 CSARDGTGITNTRELFF TGCAGTGCTAGAGACGGGACGGGGATTACGAACACCAGGGAGCTGTTTTTT
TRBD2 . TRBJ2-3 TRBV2 CASSPTSGGPDTQYF TGTGCCAGCAGTCCGACTAGCGGGGGGCCCGATACGCAGTATTTT